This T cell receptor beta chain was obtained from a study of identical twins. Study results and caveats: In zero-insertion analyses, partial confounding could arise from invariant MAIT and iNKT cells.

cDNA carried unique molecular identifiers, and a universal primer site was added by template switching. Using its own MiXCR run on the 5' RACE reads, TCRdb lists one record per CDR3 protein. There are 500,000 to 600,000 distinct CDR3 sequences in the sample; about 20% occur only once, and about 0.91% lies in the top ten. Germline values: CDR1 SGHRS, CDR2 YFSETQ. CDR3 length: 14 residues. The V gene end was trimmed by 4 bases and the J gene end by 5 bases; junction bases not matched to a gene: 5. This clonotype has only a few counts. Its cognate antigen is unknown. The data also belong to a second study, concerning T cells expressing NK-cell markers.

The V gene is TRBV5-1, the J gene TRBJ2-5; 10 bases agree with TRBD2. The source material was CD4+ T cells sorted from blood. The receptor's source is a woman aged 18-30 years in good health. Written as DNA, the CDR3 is TGCGCCAGCAGCACGGGGACTAGCGAGGAGACCCAGTACTTC. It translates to CASSTGTSEETQYF.